Listed below are T cell receptor beta chains from one sample, sequenced in a study of blood T cell repertoires in COVID-19. Measured with immunoSEQ multiplex PCR; TCRdb has only the in-frame clones, and not every one. The sample holds 260,000 or so clones, 80% to 90% seen once. The specimen sequenced was PBMCs or T cells enriched from blood (not recorded which). The receptor set was obtained from a woman under 40 with acute COVID-19. Each CDR3 is given with its conserved first and last residue. Each record gives: J gene, D gene, V gene, clone size, CDR3 length, CDR3 protein, CDR3 DNA. D genes are given only for firm matches. Clone size, where shown, is once, few, many, or a class for clones that have expanded.

TRBJ1-5	TRBD1	TRBV6-2/TRBV6-3	-	18	CASSYDRRGRVSNQPQHF	TGTGCCAGCAGTTACGATCGCAGGGGGCGCGTAAGCAATCAGCCCCAGCATTTT
TRBJ1-1	TRBD1	TRBV5-1	once	15	CASSFSDRVTTEAFF	TGCGCCAGCAGCTTCTCTGACAGGGTGACGACTGAAGCTTTCTTT
TRBJ1-1	-	TRBV28	once	16	CASSLWETTEGTEAFF	TGTGCCAGCAGTTTATGGGAGACAACCGAGGGCACTGAAGCTTTCTTT
TRBJ1-1	-	TRBV5-1	-	13	CASSLAGEGEAFF	TGCGCCAGCAGCTTGGCGGGGGAAGGCGAAGCTTTCTTT
TRBJ2-7	-	TRBV5-4	-	13	CASSLGRAGEQYF	TGTGCCAGCAGCTTGGGGAGGGCGGGCGAGCAGTACTTC
TRBJ1-5	-	TRBV19	few	15	CASTYSYSNNQPQHF	TGTGCCAGTACCTACTCGTACAGCAACAATCAGCCCCAGCATTTT
TRBJ1-1	-	TRBV20-1	once	11	CSARSLTEAFF	TGCAGTGCTAGGTCCCTCACTGAAGCTTTCTTT
TRBJ1-4	-	TRBV4-1	-	15	CASSLETTTNEKLFF	TGCGCCAGCAGCCTAGAGACAACAACTAATGAAAAACTGTTTTTT
TRBJ2-3	TRBD2	TRBV10-1	-	15	CASSEAAGGLDTQYF	TGCGCCAGCAGTGAAGCGGCGGGGGGGCTGGATACGCAGTATTTT
TRBJ1-2	-	TRBV12-5	-	12	CASGTDLRGYTF	TGTGCTAGTGGTACCGACCTGAGGGGCTACACCTTC
TRBJ2-2	TRBD1	TRBV2	-	15	CASRLDRANTGELFF	TGTGCCAGCAGACTGGACAGGGCTAATACCGGGGAGCTGTTTTTT
TRBJ1-2	TRBD1	TRBV11-2	-	15	CASSLTGEELGGYTF	TGTGCCAGCAGCTTGACAGGGGAAGAATTGGGTGGCTACACCTTC
TRBJ1-2	TRBD1	TRBV18	once	15	CASSEGQRLNYGYTF	TGTGCCAGCTCCGAGGGACAGCGACTAAACTATGGCTACACCTTC
TRBJ1-1	TRBD1	TRBV11-3	-	14	CASSLGQSNTEAFF	TGTGCCAGCAGCTTGGGACAGTCGAACACTGAAGCTTTCTTT
TRBJ1-1	-	TRBV19	once	14	CASSIGPGGAEAFF	TGTGCCAGTAGTATAGGTCCGGGTGGGGCGGAAGCTTTCTTT
TRBJ1-1	-	TRBV6-5	-	11	CASSYWTSTFF	TGTGCCAGCAGTTATTGGACTAGTACTTTCTTT
TRBJ2-1	-	TRBV19	-	13	CASSHITGYEQFF	TGTGCCAGTAGTCATATCACAGGTTATGAGCAGTTCTTC
TRBJ1-3	-	TRBV19	-	14	CASRPSGEGNTIYF	TGTGCCAGTAGGCCTTCGGGGGAAGGAAACACCATATATTTT
TRBJ1-1	TRBD1	TRBV29-1	-	13	CSAGQGMNTEAFF	TGCAGCGCGGGACAGGGGATGAACACTGAAGCTTTCTTT
TRBJ1-2	-	TRBV4-1	-	13	CASSQDREGGYTF	TGCGCCAGCAGCCAAGATCGGGAGGGCGGCTACACCTTC